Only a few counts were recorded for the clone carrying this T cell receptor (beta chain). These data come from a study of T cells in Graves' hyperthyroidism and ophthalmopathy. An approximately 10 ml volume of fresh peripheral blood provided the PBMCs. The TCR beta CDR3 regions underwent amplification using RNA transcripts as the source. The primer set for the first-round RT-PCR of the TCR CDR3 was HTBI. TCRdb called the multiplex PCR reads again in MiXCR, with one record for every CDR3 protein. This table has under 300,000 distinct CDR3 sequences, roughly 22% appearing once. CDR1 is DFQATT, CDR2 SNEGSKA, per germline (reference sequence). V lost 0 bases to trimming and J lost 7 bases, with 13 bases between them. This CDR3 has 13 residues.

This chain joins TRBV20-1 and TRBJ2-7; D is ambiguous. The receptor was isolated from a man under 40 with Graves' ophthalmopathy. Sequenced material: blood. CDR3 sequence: CSAREVGRGEQYF. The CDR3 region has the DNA TGCAGTGCTAGAGAAGTGGGCCGCGGAGAGCAGTACTTC.